The clone carrying this T cell receptor (beta chain) has more than one count but fewer than ten. The antigen is unknown. The sample originates from a study of T cell responses to AZD1222 COVID-19 vaccine. Study-level points and caveats: Without day 14 samples, only post-peak T cell repertoires were studied. Donors were largely white British and mainly female; clonal diversity was possibly underestimated.

The repertoire was sequenced with immunoSEQ multiplex PCR; TCRdb's copy has only in-frame clones and lacks some. The table lists approximately 200,000 clones, around 93% of them singletons. The CDR3 extends over 17 amino acids. The germline V gene encodes CDR1 SGHRS and CDR2 YFSETQ. J was trimmed by 4 bases and V by 3 bases; bases with no gene match: 9. The analysis combined second doses at about 4 or about 12 weeks. This specimen was peripheral blood, taken 28 days after the second AZD1222 dose. The chain links TRBV5-1 to TRBJ2-7; 14 positions match TRBD2. The receptor comes from an adult who received the AZD1222 COVID-19 vaccine. CDR3 DNA: TGCGCCAGCAGCTCGATGGGCGGACTAGCGGGGGGTTACGAGCAGTACTTC. It translates to CASSSMGGLAGGYEQYF.